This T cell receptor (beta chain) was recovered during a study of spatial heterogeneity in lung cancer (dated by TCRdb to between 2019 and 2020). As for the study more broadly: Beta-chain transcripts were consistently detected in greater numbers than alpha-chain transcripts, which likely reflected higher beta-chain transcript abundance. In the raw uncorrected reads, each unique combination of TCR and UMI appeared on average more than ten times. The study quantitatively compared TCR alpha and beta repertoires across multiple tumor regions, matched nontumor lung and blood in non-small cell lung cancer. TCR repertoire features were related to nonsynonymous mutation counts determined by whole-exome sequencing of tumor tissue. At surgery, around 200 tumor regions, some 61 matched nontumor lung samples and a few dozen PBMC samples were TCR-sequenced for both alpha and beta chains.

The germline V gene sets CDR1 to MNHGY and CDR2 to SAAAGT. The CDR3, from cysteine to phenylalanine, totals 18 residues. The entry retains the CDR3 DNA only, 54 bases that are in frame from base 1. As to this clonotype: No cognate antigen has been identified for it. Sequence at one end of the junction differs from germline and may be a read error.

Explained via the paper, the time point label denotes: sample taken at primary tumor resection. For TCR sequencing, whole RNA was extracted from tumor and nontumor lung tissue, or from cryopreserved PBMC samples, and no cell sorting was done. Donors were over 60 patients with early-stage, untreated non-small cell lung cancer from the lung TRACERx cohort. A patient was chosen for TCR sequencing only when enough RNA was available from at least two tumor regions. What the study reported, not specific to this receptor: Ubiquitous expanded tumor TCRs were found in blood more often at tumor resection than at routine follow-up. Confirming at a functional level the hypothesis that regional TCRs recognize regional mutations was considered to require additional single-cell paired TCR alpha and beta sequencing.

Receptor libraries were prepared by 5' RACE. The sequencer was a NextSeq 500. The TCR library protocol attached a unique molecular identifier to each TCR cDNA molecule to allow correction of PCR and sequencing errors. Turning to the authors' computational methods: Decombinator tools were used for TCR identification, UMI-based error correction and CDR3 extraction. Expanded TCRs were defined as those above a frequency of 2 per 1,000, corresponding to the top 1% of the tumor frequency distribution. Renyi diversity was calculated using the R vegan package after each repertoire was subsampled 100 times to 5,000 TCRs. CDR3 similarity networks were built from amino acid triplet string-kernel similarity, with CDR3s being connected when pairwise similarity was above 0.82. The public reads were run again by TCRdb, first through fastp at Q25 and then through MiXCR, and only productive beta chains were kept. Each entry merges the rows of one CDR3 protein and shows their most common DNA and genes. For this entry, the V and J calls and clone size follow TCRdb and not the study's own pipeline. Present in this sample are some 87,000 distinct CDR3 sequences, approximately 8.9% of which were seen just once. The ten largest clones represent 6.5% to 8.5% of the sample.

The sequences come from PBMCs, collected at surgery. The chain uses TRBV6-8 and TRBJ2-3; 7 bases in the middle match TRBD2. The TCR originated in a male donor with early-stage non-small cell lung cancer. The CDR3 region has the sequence CASSYSKTARGSADTQNF. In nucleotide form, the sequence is TGTGCCAGCAGTTACTCCAAAACGGCGCGGGGGAGTGCAGATACGCAGAATTTT.